The 10 T cell receptor beta chains reported below all come from one sample, sequenced in a study of early T cells in non-severe SARS-CoV-2 infection. MiXCR, run by TCRdb on the 5' RACE reads, gives a single entry per CDR3 protein. Altogether some 59,000 distinct CDR3 sequences are present, 8% to 13% being singletons, with the ten largest covering around 4.3%. The source material was whole blood. All receptors derive from an adult who was a healthcare worker with PCR-confirmed SARS-CoV-2 infection or an uninfected control (not recorded which).

This clonotype was seen only a few times. The genes are TRBV30 and TRBJ1-3; 9 bases are shared with TRBD1. Germline V gene sequence: CDR1 GTSNPN, CDR2 SVGIG (reference sequence). CDR3 size: 16 residues. The J segment lost 3 bases and the V segment lost 2 bases, leaving 8 bases of the junction unmatched. CDR3 DNA: TGTGCCTGGAGTCTAACGCCGGGACAGGGTGGAAACACCATATATTTT. It is translated as CAWSLTPGQGGNTIYF.

This clonotype has ten or more counts. This chain uses TRBV6-1 with TRBJ2-6, with TRBD2 as a possible D gene (6 bases). Germline V gene data show CDR1 as MNHNS and CDR2 as SASEGT. The V end was cut by 4 bases, the J end by 4 bases, with 11 bases between. CDR3 length: 15 amino acids. Here the CDR3 reads CASSVGGVGANVLTF. The DNA for the CDR3 is TGTGCCAGCAGTGTTGGCGGGGTAGGGGCCAACGTCCTGACTTTC.

The rearrangement uses TRBV7-9 and TRBJ2-7, with TRBD2 as a possible D gene (5 bases). The germline V gene encodes CDR1 SEHNR and CDR2 FQNEAQ (reference sequence). This CDR3 comprises 13 residues. V lost 3 bases and J 3 bases, leaving 9 bases between the germline ends. Here the CDR3 reads CASSFRDYYEQYF. The DNA for the CDR3 is TGTGCCAGCAGCTTTCGGGATTACTACGAGCAGTACTTC.

This clonotype was observed a handful of times. The chain combines TRBV2 with TRBJ2-5; D not certain. Between the trimmed V and J ends, which lost 4 bases and 5 bases, there was a span of 17 bases. This CDR3 has 15 residues. Looked up from germline, CDR1 is SNHLY and CDR2 is FYNNEI. The CDR3 nucleotides read TGTGCCAGCAGTGTGATTTTGGGGATTGTGGAGACCCAGTACTTC. Encoded protein: CASSVILGIVETQYF.

The V and J genes are TRBV7-2 and TRBJ1-1; unclear D gene. The CDR3 totals 15 residues. V was shortened by 1 base and J by 1 base, with 10 bases between the two germline ends. CDR1 and CDR2 from the germline V gene are SGHTA and FQGNSA. CDR3 sequence (DNA): TGTGCCAGCAGCTTAGTTACGTTCGGGAACACTGAAGCTTTCTTT. The encoded protein is CASSLVTFGNTEAFF.

This clonotype was counted ten times or more. This sequence joins TRBV10-2 and TRBJ2-5, with 8 nucleotides matching TRBD2. The CDR3 length is 16 residues. V dropped 3 bases and J dropped 4; count of bases not matched to a gene: 10. CDR1 and CDR2 (germline): WSHSY, SAAADI. DNA for the CDR3: TGCGCCAGCAGTGACCGGACTAGCCACACCTCAGAGACCCAGTACTTC. This codes for CASSDRTSHTSETQYF.

This clonotype showed up many times. The rearrangement joins TRBV11-2 to TRBJ2-1; no firm D call. CDR3 length: 14 residues. Trimming removed 1 base at V and 9 bases at J, with 13 bases between. CDR1 is SGHAT and CDR2 is FQNNGV in the germline V gene. The CDR3 region has the DNA TGTGCCAGCAGCTTAGCCTCCGTTCGTACTGAGCAGTTCTTC. Residues: CASSLASVRTEQFF.

In this sample, this clonotype turned up a few times. V gene TRBV11-2 combines with J gene TRBJ2-7, with no clear D. The CDR3 is 18 amino acids. V shed 5 bases and J shed 1 base, with 24 bases lying between them. Germline V gene sequence: CDR1 SGHAT, CDR2 FQNNGV. CDR3 nucleotides: TGTGCCAGCAGCCCTCTCTCAATTGGGCGAATATTATCCTACGAGCAGTACTTC. Amino acid sequence: CASSPLSIGRILSYEQYF.

This clonotype turned up a few times. V usage is TRBV5-1 and J usage is TRBJ1-3; 10 nucleotides align to TRBD1. V dropped 4 bases and J dropped 3; count of bases not matched to a gene: 4. Germline CDR1 and CDR2: SGHRS and YFSETQ. The CDR3 is made up of 15 amino acids. In nucleotides, the CDR3 is TGCGCCAGCAGCGCGGGACAGGGGTTTGGAAACACCATATATTTT. As protein: CASSAGQGFGNTIYF.

This clonotype occurred many times. This chain uses TRBV6-2 or TRBV6-3 with TRBJ2-7; 10 bases match TRBD2. Trimming removed 6 bases from V and 5 bases from J; junction bases left unmatched: 16. This CDR3 comprises 17 residues. Germline loops: CDR1 MNHEY, CDR2 SVGEGT. CDR3 residues: CASSHPILAGESHEQYF. In nucleotides, the CDR3 is TGTGCCAGCAGCCACCCAATTCTAGCGGGAGAATCACACGAGCAGTACTTC.